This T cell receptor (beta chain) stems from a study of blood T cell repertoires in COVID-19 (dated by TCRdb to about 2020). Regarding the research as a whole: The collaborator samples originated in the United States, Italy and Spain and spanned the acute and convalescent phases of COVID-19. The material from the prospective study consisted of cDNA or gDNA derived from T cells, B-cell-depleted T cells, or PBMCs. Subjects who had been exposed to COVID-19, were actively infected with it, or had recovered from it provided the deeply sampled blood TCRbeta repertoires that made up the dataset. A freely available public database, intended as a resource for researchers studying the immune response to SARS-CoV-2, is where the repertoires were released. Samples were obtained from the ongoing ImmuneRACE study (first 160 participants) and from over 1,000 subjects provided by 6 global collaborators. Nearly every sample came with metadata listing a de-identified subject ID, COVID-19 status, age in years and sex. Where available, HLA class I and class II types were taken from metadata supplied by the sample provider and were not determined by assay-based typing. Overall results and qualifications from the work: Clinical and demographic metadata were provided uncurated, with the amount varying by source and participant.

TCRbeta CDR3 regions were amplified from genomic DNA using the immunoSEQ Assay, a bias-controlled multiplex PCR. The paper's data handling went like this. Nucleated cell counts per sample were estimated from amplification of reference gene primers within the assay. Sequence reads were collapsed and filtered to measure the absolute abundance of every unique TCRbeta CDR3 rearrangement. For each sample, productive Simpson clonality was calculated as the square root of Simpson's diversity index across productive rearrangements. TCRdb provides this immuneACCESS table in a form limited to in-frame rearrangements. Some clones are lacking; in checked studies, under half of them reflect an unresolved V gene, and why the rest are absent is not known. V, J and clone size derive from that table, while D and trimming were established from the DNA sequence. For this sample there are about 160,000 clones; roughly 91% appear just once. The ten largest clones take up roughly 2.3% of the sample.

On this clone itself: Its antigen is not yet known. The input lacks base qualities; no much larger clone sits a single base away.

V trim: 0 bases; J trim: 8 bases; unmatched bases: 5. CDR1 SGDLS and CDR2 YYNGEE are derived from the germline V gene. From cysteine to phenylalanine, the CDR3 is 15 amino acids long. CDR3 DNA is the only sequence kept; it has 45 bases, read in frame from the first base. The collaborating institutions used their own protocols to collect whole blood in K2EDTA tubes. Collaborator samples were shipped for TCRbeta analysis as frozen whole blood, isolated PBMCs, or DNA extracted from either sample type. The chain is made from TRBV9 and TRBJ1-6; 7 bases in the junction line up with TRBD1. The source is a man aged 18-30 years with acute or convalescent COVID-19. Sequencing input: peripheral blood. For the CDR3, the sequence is CASSVDRGLDSPLHF. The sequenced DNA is TGTGCCAGCAGCGTAGACAGGGGCCTGGATTCACCCCTCCACTTT.